This TCR beta chain derives from a study of early T cells in non-severe SARS-CoV-2 infection. Findings of the study overall: Anti-spike CD8 specificities were favored by VDJdb matching, whose results missed private and CD4 specificities.

This clonotype has at least ten counts. Its matching antigen is unknown. Individual cDNA molecules were tagged with unique molecular identifiers, the study reported. Each CDR3 protein is one row after TCRdb ran MiXCR on the 5' RACE reads. The sample yields approximately 70,000 distinct CDR3 sequences, 10% seen once. This CDR3 has 17 residues. Germline-derived CDR1 and CDR2 are SGDLS and YYNGEE. Trimming removed 0 bases from V and 2 bases from J; junction bases left unmatched: 5. The receptor was derived from an adult who was a healthcare worker with PCR-confirmed SARS-CoV-2 infection or an uninfected control (not recorded which). This chain links TRBV9 with TRBJ2-3, with TRBD2 identical over 11 bases. The source material was whole blood, sampled at baseline. The CDR3 reads CASSVGLAGLYTDTQYF. The CDR3 nucleotides read TGTGCCAGCAGCGTAGGACTAGCGGGGCTTTACACAGATACGCAGTATTTT.